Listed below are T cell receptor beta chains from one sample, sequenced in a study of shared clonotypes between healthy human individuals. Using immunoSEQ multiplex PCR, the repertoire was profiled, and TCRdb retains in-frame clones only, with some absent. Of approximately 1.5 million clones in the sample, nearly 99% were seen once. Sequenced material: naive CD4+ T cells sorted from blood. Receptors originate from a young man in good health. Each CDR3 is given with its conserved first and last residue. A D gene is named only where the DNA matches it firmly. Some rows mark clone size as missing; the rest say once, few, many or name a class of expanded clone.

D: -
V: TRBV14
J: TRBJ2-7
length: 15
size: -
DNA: TGTGCCAGCAGCCCCTGGACGGGGAGCTCCTACGAGCAGTACTTC
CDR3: CASSPWTGSSYEQYF

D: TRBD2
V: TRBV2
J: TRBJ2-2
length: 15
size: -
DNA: TGTGCCAGCAGAAGACTAGCGGCGAACACCGGGGAGCTGTTTTTT
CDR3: CASRRLAANTGELFF

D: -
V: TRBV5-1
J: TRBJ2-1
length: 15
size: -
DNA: TGCGCCAGCAGCAAGGTAAGCGGGCCGTACAATGAGCAGTTCTTC
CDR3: CASSKVSGPYNEQFF

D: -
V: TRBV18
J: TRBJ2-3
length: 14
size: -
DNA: TGTGCCAGCTCACCGGGACTCCAAACAGATACGCAGTATTTT
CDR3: CASSPGLQTDTQYF

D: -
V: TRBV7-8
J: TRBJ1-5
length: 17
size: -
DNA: TGTGCCAGCAGCTTAGACAGCAGAGTTGGGAGCAATCAGCCCCAGCATTTT
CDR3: CASSLDSRVGSNQPQHF

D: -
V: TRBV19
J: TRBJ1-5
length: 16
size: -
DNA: TGTGCCAGTAGCGCCGGGGCCCACCGCGTAAATCAGCCCCAGCATTTT
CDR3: CASSAGAHRVNQPQHF

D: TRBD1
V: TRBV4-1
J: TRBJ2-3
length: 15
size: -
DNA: TGCGCCAGCAGCCAGCCAACCCAGGGGGCAGATACGCAGTATTTT
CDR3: CASSQPTQGADTQYF

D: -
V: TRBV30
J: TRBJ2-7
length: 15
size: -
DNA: TGTGCCTGGACCCCCGGACAGAGAAGCTCCTACGAGCAGTACTTC
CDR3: CAWTPGQRSSYEQYF

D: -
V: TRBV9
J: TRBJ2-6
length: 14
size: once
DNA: TGTGCCAGCAGCAGAGCCCCTGGGGCCAACGTCCTGACTTTC
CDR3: CASSRAPGANVLTF

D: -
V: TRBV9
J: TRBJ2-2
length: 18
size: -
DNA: TGTGCCAGCAGCGTAGGAATCGGAAAGGCCCGGGGTACCGGGGAGCTGTTTTTT
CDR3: CASSVGIGKARGTGELFF

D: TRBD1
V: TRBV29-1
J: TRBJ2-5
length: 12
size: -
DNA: TGCAGCGTGGGACAGGCCCAAGAGACCCAGTACTTC
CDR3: CSVGQAQETQYF

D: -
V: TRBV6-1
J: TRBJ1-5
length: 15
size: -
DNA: TGTGCCAGCAGTGAAGCTGGGGGAACTCACCAGCCCCAGCATTTT
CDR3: CASSEAGGTHQPQHF

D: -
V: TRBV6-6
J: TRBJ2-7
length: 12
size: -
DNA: TGTGCCACAACAGGGAGCTCCTACGAGCAGTACTTC
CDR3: CATTGSSYEQYF

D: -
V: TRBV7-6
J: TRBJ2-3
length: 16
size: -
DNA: TGTGCCAGCAGCGCAAGACCGGGGCCCCTCGGGGATACGCAGTATTTT
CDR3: CASSARPGPLGDTQYF

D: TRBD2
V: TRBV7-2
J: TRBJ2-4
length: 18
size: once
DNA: TGTGCCAGCAGCTTAAGACTAGCGGGAGGGCTAGCCAAAAACATTCAGTACTTC
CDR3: CASSLRLAGGLAKNIQYF

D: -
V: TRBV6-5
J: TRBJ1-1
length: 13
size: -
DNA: TGTGCCAGCAGGCTACTTTTAAACACTGAAGCTTTCTTT
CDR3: CASRLLLNTEAFF

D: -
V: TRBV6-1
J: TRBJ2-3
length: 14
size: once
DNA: TGTGCCAGCCGTGCCCGGGGTAGCGGAGATACGCAGTATTTT
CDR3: CASRARGSGDTQYF

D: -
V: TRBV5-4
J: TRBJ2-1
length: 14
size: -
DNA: TGTGCCAGCAGCTCGCCGGGACTTAACAATGAGCAGTTCTTC
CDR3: CASSSPGLNNEQFF

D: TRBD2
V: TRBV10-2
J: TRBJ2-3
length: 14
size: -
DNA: TGCGCCAGCAGTGGCGGGACTAGCGGGAGGTTTTTGTATTTT
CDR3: CASSGGTSGRFLYF

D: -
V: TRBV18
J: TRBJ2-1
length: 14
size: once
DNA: TGTGCCAGCTCACCAAGGTTAGAATACAATGAGCAGTTCTTC
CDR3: CASSPRLEYNEQFF

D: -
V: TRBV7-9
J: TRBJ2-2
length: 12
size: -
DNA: TGTGCCAGCAGCTTACTCGCCGGGGAGCTGTTTTTT
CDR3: CASSLLAGELFF

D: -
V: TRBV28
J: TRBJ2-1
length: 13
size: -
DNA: TGTGCCAGCAGTCTGGGACGGTACAATGAGCAGTTCTTC
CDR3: CASSLGRYNEQFF

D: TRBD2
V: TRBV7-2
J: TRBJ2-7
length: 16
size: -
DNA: TGTGCCAGCAGCGGGAAAGCGGGAGGGCATTTGTACGAGCAGTACTTC
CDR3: CASSGKAGGHLYEQYF

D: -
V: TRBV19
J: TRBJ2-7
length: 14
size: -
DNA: TGTGCCAGTAGTCCAAGAACCAAGACCTACGAGCAGTACTTC
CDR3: CASSPRTKTYEQYF

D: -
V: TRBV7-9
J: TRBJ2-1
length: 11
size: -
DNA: TGTGCCAGCAGCTTACAGGGGAGTTCGGTCTTC
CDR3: CASSLQGSSVF

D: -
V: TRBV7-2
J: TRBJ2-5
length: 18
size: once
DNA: TGTGCCAGCAGCTTAGACCAGCCTTCCAGGTGGTTATCAGAGACCCAGTACTTC
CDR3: CASSLDQPSRWLSETQYF

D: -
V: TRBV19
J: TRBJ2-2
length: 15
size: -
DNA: TGTGCCAGTAGGGGGATCGGTGGGCATGCCGGGGAGCTGTTTTTT
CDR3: CASRGIGGHAGELFF

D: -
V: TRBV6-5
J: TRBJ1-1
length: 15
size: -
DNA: TGTGCCAGCAGCCCCTTGGGGGTCATTAACACTGAAGCTTTCTTT
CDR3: CASSPLGVINTEAFF

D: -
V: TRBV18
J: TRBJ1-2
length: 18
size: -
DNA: TGTGCCAGCTCACCAGCCGGCAGGGGCGGAGGTCCCTACTATGGCTACACCTTC
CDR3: CASSPAGRGGGPYYGYTF

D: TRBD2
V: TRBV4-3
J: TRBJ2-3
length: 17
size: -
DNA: TGCGCCAGCAGCCAGGAGGCCCCTAGCGGCGCCACAGATACGCAGTATTTT
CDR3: CASSQEAPSGATDTQYF

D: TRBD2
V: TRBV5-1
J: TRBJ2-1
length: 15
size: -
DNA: TGCGCCAGCAGCCTCGGACTAGCGGGTTTCAATGAGCAGTTCTTC
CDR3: CASSLGLAGFNEQFF

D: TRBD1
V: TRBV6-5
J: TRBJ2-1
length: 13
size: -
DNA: TGTGCCAGCAGGTCGACAGGGAACAATGAGCAGTTCTTC
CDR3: CASRSTGNNEQFF

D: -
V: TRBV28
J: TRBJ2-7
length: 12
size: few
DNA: TGTGCCAGCAGCCAAAGCTCCTACGAGCAGTACTTC
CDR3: CASSQSSYEQYF

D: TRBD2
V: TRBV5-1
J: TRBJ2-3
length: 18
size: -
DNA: TGCGCCAGCAGCTTCGGGACTAGCGGGAGGGTGGGCACAGATACGCAGTATTTT
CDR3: CASSFGTSGRVGTDTQYF

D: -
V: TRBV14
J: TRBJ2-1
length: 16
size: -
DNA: TGTGCCAGCAGCCAAGAAATTGGCCAGCTCTACAATGAGCAGTTCTTC
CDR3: CASSQEIGQLYNEQFF

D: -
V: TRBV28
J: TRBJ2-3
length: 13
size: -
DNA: TGTGCCAGCCTAGGAGGGCGAACAGATACGCAGTATTTT
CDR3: CASLGGRTDTQYF

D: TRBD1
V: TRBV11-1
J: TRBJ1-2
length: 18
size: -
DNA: TGTGCCAGCAGCAGGGACAGGCGAGATATGGGGATCTCGAGTGGCTACACCTTC
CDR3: CASSRDRRDMGISSGYTF

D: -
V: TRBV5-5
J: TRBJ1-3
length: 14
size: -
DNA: TGTGCCAGCAGTCTGTTCGGTTTTGGAAACACCATATATTTT
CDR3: CASSLFGFGNTIYF

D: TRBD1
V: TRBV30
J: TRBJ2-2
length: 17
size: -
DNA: TGTGCCTGGAGTTTCCGGGACAGGGGTTTGTCCGAAGGGGAGCTGTTTTTT
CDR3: CAWSFRDRGLSEGELFF

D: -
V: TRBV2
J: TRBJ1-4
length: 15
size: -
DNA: TGTGCCAGCCGGAGGGGGGAAGCAACTAATGAAAAACTGTTTTTT
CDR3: CASRRGEATNEKLFF

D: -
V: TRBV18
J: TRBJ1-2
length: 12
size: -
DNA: TGTGCCAGCTCAGCGACAGACTATGGCTACACCTTC
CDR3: CASSATDYGYTF

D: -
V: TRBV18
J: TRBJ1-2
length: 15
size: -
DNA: TGTGCCAGCTCACCCGGGGGGAGTCCGAACTATGGCTACACCTTC
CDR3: CASSPGGSPNYGYTF

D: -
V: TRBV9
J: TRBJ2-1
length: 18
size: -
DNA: TGTGCCAGCAGCGTAGAGCCCCATAGTATAAGCTCCTACAATGAGCAGTTCTTC
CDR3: CASSVEPHSISSYNEQFF

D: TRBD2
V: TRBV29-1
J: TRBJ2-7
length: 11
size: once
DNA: TGCAGCGTAAAGGGAGGGCGGGAGCAGTACTTC
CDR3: CSVKGGREQYF

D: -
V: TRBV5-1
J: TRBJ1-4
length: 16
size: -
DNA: TGCGCCAGCAGCTTGGACAGAAGACAGCTATCTGAAAAACTGTTTTTT
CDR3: CASSLDRRQLSEKLFF

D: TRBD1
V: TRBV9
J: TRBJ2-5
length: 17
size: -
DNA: TGTGCCAGCAGCGTAGCTACGGGACAGCCGGGCCAAGAGACCCAGTACTTC
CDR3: CASSVATGQPGQETQYF

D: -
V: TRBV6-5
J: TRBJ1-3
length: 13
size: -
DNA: TGTGCCACCAGGTGGATCTCTGGAAACACCATATATTTT
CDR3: CATRWISGNTIYF

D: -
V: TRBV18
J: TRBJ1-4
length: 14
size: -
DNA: TGTGCCAGCTCACCAGGGTTAGCTAATGAAAAACTGTTTTTT
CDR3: CASSPGLANEKLFF

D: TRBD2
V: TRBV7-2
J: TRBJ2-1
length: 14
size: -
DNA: TGTGCCACCCTCGGACTAGCGGGAGGTCTTGAGCAGTTCTTC
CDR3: CATLGLAGGLEQFF

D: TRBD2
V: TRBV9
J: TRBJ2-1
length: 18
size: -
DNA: TGTGCCAGCAGCGCGCGACTAGCGGGAGATCTCCCCTACAATGAGCAGTTCTTC
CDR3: CASSARLAGDLPYNEQFF

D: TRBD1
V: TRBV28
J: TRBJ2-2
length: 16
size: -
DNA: TGTGCCAGCAGTTTCAGGGGGCCTCCGAACACCGGGGAGCTGTTTTTT
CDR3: CASSFRGPPNTGELFF

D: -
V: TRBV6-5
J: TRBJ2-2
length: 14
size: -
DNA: -
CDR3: CASSYFGPPGELFF

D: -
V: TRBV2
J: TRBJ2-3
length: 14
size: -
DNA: TGTGCCAGCAGTGGACAGCTAGACACAGATACGCAGTATTTT
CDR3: CASSGQLDTDTQYF

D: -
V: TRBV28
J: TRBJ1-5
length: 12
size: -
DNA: TGTGCCAGCAGTCAAGGACCTCGGCCCCAGCATTTT
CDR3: CASSQGPRPQHF

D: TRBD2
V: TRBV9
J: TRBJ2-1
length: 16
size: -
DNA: TGTGCCAGCAGCGTAGTTCCAGCGGGGAACTACAATGAGCAGTTCTTC
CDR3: CASSVVPAGNYNEQFF

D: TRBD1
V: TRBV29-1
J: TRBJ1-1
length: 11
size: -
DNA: TGCAGCGCAGGGGGACCCACTGAAGCTTTCTTT
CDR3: CSAGGPTEAFF

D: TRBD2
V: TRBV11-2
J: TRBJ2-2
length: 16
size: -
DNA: TGTGCCAGCAGCTTATCTAGCGGGAGCGTAGCCGGGGAGCTGTTTTTT
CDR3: CASSLSSGSVAGELFF

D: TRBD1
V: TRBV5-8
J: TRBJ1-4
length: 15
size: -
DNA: TGTGCCAGCAGCTGGGGGACAGCAACTAATGAAAAACTGTTTTTT
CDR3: CASSWGTATNEKLFF

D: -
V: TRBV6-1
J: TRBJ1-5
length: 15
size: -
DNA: TGTGCCAGCAGTGAAGAGGGGCATAGCAATCAGCCCCAGCATTTT
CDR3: CASSEEGHSNQPQHF

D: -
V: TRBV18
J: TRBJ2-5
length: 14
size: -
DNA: TGTGCCAGCTCACCGGTGGGGGGCTGGGAGACCCAGTACTTC
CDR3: CASSPVGGWETQYF